The present entry profiles one TCR beta chain with its context. What it binds is unknown. The data derive from a study of CD4 T cells in relation to SARS-CoV-2 and coronaviruses. About the research overall: ViraFEST: roughly 10-day antigen culture of PBMCs, then TCR beta CDR3 sequencing.

Before the COVID-19 pandemic, during about 2011-2019, CD4+ T cells were taken from unexposed donors. CD4+ T cells were isolated from the cells after about nine days of culture. Cells permitting, SARS-CoV-2 S/N and four cold-coronavirus spikes were tested on unexposed-donor CD4+ T cells. V was trimmed by 4 bases and J by 0 bases, leaving 19 bases between them. CDR1 and CDR2 from the germline V gene are ENHRY and SYGVKD. The CDR3 has 17 residues. The data were produced by immunoSEQ multiplex PCR, yet TCRdb's version contains in-frame clones alone and is incomplete. The repertoire holds under 20,000 clones, approximately 80% seen once, with 27% in the top ten. General study points: In around 67% of donors, memory CD4+ clonotypes crossrecognized SARS-CoV-2 and at least one common cold coronavirus spike.

The chain uses TRBV10-3 and TRBJ2-7; D perhaps matches TRBD1 (5 bases). Sequencing was done on a sample of CD4+ T cells from PBMCs, cultured in vitro. This receptor was identified in a human donor in good health. In DNA form, the CDR3 reads TGTGCCATCAGTGGGCCAATGACAGACTTGAGCTCCTACGAGCAGTACTTC. This sequence encodes CAISGPMTDLSSYEQYF.